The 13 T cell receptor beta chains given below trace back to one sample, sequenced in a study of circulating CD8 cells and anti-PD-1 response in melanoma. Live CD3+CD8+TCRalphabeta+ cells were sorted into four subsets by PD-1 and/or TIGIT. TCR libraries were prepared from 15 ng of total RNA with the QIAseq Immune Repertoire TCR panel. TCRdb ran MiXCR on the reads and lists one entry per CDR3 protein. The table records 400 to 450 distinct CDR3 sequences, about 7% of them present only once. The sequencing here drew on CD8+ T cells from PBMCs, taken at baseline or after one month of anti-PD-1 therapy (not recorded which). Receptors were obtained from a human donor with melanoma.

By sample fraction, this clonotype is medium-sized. The CDR3 is CASRQGTGERTEAFF. The CDR3, as DNA: TGTGCCAGCAGACAAGGGACAGGGGAACGTACTGAAGCTTTCTTT. The J gene is TRBJ1-1, the V gene TRBV27; TRBD1 matches at 10 bases. CDR1 MNHEY and CDR2 SMNVEV come from the germline V gene (reference sequence). Unmatched junction bases numbered 9, after V lost 6 bases and J lost 5 bases. This CDR3 region has 15 residues.

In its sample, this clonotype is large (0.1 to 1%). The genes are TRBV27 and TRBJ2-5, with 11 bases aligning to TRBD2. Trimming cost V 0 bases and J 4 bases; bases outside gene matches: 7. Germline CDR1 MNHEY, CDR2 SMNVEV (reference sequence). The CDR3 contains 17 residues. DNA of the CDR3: TGTGCCAGCAGTTTATCCCCACTAGCGGGAGATACAGAGACCCAGTACTTC. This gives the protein CASSLSPLAGDTETQYF.

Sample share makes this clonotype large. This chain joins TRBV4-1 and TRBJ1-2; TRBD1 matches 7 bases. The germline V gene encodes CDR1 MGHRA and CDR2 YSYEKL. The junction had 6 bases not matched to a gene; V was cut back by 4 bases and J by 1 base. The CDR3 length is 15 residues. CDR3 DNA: TGCGCCAGCAGCCTCCGACAGGGAAATAACTATGGCTACACCTTC. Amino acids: CASSLRQGNNYGYTF.

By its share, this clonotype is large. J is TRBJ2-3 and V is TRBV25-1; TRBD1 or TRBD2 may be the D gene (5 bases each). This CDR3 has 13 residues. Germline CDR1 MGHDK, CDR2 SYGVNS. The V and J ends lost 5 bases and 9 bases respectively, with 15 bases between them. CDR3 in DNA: TGTGCCAGCAGTTCTCTCCGGGGCGACACGCAGTATTTT. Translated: CASSSLRGDTQYF.

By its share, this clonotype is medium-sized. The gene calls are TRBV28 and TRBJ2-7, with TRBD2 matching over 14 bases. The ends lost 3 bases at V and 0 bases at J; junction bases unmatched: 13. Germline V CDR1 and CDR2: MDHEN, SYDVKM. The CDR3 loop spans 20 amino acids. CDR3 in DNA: TGTGCCAGCAGTTTCTCCTTGGGACTAGCGGGAGTTGGCAGCTCCTACGAGCAGTACTTC. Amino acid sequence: CASSFSLGLAGVGSSYEQYF.

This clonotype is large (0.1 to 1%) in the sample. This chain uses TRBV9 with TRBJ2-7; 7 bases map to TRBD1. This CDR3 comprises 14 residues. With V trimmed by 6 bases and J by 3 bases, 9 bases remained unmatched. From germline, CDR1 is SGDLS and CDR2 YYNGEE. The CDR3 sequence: CASNSQGINYEQYF. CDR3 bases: TGTGCCAGCAACTCACAGGGGATAAACTACGAGCAGTACTTC.

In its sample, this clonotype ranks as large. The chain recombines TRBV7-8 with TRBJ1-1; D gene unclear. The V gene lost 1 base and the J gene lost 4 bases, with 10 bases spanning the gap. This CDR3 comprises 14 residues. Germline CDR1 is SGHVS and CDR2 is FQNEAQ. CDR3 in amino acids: CASSLGRRRTEAFF. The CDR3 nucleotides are TGTGCCAGCAGCTTAGGGCGGCGGCGCACTGAAGCTTTCTTT.

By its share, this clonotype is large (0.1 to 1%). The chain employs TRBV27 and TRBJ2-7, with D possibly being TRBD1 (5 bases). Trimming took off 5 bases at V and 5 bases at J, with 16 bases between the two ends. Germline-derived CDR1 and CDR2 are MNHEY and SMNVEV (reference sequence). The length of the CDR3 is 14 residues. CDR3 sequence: CASSPRPEGDEQYF. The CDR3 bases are TGTGCCAGCAGTCCCCGACCAGAAGGGGACGAGCAGTACTTC.

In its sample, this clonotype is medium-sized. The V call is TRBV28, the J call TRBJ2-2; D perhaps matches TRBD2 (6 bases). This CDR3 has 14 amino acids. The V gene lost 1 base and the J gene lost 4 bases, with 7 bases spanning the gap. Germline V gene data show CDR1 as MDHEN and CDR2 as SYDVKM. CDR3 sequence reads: CASSLLGGTGELFF. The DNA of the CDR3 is TGTGCCAGCAGTTTATTGGGGGGCACCGGGGAGCTGTTTTTT.

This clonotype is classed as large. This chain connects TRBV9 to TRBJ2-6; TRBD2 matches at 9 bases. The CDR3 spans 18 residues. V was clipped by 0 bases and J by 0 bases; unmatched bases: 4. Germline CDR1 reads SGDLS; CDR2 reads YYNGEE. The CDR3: CASSVGGTSTSGANVLTF. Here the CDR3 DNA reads TGTGCCAGCAGCGTAGGCGGGACTAGCACCTCTGGGGCCAACGTCCTGACTTTC.

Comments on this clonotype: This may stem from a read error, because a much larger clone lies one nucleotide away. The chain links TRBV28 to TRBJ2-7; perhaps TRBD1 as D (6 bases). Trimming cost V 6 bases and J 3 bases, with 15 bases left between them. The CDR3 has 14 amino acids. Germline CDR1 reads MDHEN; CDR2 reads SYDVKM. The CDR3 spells CASSDGTRGYEQYF. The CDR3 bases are TGTGCCAGCAGCGACGGGACAAGGGGCTACGAGCAGTACTTC.

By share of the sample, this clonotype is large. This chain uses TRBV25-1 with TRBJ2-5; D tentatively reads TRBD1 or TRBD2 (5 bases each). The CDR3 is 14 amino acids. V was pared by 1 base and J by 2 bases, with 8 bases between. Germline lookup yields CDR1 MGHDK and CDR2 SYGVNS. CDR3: CASSEWDGQETQYF. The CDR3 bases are TGTGCCAGCAGTGAATGGGACGGACAAGAGACCCAGTACTTC.

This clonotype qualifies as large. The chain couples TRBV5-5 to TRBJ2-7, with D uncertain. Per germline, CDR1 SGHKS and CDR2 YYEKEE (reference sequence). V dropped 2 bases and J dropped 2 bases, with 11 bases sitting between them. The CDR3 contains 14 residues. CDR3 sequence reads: CASSLDPSPYEQYF. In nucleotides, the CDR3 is TGTGCCAGCAGCTTAGACCCTTCTCCCTACGAGCAGTACTTC.